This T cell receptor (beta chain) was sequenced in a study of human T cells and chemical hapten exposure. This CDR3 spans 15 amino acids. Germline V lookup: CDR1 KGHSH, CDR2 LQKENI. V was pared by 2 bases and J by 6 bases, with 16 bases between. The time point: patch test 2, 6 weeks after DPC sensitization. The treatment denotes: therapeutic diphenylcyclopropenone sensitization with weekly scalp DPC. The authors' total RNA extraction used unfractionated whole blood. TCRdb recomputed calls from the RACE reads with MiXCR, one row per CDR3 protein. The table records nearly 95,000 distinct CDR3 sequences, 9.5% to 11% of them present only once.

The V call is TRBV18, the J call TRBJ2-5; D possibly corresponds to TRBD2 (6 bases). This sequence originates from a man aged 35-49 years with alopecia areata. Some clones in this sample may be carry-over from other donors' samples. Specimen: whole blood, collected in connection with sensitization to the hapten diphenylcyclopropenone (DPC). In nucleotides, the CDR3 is TGTGCCAGCTCACCAAGTAGCGGAAGTGAGAAGACCCAGTACTTC. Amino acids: CASSPSSGSEKTQYF.